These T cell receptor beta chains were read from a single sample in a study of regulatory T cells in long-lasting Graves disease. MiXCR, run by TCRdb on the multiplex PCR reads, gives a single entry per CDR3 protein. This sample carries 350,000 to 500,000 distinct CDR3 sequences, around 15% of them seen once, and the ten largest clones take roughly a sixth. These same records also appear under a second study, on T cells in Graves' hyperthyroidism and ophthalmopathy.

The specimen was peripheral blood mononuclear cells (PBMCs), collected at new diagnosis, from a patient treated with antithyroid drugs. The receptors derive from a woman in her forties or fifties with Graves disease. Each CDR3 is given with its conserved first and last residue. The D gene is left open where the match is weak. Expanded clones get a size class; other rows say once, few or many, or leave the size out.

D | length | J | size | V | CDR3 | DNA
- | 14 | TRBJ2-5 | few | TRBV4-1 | CASSQGTWGETQYF | TGCGCCAGCAGCCAAGGAACATGGGGAGAGACCCAGTACTTC
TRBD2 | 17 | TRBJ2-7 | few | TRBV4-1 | CASSRAGTSGMNYEQYF | TGCGCCAGCAGCCGCGCCGGGACTAGCGGGATGAACTACGAGCAGTACTTC
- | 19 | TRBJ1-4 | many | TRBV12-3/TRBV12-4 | CASSFELGEVTGQNEKLFF | TGTGCCAGCAGTTTCGAGCTGGGGGAGGTGACAGGCCAAAATGAAAAACTGTTTTTT
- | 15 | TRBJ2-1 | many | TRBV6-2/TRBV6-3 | CASSEGGDNYNEQFF | TGTGCCAGCAGTGAAGGGGGAGATAACTACAATGAGCAGTTCTTC
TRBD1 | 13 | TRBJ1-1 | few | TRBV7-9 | CASIKQGSTEAFF | TGTGCCAGCATTAAACAGGGGTCGACTGAAGCTTTCTTT
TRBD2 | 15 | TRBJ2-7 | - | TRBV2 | CASSPGLAQSYEQYF | TGTGCCAGCAGTCCCGGACTAGCGCAATCCTACGAGCAGTACTTC
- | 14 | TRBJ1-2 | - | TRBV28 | CASRPVGSDYGYTF | TGTGCCAGCAGACCGGTAGGGAGTGACTATGGCTACACCTTC
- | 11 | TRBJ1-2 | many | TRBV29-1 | CSVLGSYGYTF | TGCAGCGTTCTGGGCTCCTATGGCTACACCTTC
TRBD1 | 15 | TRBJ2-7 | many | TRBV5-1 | CASSGPTGSLNEQYF | TGCGCCAGCAGTGGGCCGACAGGGAGTCTCAACGAGCAGTACTTC
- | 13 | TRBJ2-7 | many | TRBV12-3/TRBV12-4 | CASSSGQTYEQYF | TGTGCCAGCAGTTCGGGACAAACCTACGAGCAGTACTTC
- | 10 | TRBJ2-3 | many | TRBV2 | CASMVRTQYF | TGTGCCAGCATGGTCAGAACGCAGTATTTT
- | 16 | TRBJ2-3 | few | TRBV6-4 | CASSQYGTGQTDTQYF | TGTGCCAGCAGTCAATATGGAACAGGGCAAACAGATACGCAGTATTTT
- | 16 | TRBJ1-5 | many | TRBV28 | CASFLGEGGNDQPQHF | TGTGCCAGCTTCCTGGGGGAAGGGGGTAATGATCAGCCCCAGCATTTT
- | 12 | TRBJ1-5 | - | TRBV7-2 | CASSPAGQPQHF | TGTGCCAGCAGCCCGGCGGGCCAGCCCCAGCATTTT
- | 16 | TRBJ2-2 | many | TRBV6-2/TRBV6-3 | CASSESGLTNTGELFF | TGTGCCAGCAGTGAATCGGGACTGACAAACACCGGGGAGCTGTTTTTT
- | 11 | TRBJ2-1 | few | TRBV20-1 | CSAAGQNEQFF | TGCAGTGCCGCGGGACAGAATGAGCAGTTCTTC
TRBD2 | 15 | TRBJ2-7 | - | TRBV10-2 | CASSESPGLAALQYF | TGCGCCAGCAGTGAGTCTCCGGGACTAGCGGCATTGCAGTACTTC